The source of this T cell receptor beta chain is a study of blood T cells in healthy people across ages. A sample-barcoded 5' primer and a J-beta primer mix were used in a second PCR of about 6 to 12 cycles. TCRdb processed the 5' RACE reads anew with MiXCR; each CDR3 protein has one entry. The table lists about 720,000 distinct CDR3 sequences, 22% of them singletons, with 22% in the top ten. In germline, CDR1 is MNHNY, CDR2 SVGAGI (reference sequence). The CDR3 consists of 17 residues. J lost 0 bases, V lost 2 bases, and 6 bases had no gene match. The sequence derives from a man in his 70s in good health. Sequencing was performed on blood. The rearrangement links TRBV6-6 to TRBJ2-5; TRBD2 aligns across 10 bases. CDR3 DNA sequence: TGTGCCAGCAGTTACAAAGTTAGCGGGGGGAACCAAGAGACCCAGTACTTC. It codes for CASSYKVSGGNQETQYF.